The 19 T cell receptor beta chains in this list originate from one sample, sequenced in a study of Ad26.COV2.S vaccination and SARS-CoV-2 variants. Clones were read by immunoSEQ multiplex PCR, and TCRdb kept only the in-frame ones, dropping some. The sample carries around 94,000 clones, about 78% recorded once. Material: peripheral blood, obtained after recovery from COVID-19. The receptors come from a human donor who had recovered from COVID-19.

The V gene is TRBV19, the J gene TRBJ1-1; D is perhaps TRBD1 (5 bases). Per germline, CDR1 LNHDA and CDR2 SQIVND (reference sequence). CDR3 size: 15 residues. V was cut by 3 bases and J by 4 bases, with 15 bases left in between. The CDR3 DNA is TGTGCCAGTAGTATCGGTGGAGGGAGGGGCACTGAAGCTTTCTTT. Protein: CASSIGGGRGTEAFF.

DNA of the CDR3: TGCGCCAGCAGCTTGGTTGGGGGCCACGAGCAGTACTTC. Translation: CASSLVGGHEQYF. The chain is built from TRBV5-1 and TRBJ2-7; D is possibly TRBD1 (6 bases). Germline CDR1 and CDR2: SGHRS and YFSETQ. This CDR3 spans 13 amino acids. The ends were cut back, 0 bases at V and 5 bases at J, with 9 bases in the middle.

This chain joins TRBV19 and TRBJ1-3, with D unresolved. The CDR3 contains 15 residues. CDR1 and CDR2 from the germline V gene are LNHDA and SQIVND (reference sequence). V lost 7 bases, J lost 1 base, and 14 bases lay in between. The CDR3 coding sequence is TGTGCCAGTACGACTGCCTGGTCTTCTGGAAACACCATATATTTT. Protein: CASTTAWSSGNTIYF.

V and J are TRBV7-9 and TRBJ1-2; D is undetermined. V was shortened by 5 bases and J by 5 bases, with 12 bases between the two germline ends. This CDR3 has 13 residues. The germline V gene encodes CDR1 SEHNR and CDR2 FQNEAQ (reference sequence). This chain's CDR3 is CASSPARIYGYTF. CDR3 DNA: TGTGCCAGCAGCCCAGCGCGGATTTATGGCTACACCTTC.

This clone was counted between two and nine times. This CDR3 is CASSISPGTEAFF. CDR3 sequence (DNA): TGTGCCAGTAGTATAAGCCCGGGCACTGAAGCTTTCTTT. V gene TRBV19 combines with J gene TRBJ1-1, with D uncertain. The CDR3 covers 13 residues. V was pared by 2 bases and J by 4 bases, with 8 bases between. Germline CDR1 and CDR2: LNHDA and SQIVND (reference sequence).

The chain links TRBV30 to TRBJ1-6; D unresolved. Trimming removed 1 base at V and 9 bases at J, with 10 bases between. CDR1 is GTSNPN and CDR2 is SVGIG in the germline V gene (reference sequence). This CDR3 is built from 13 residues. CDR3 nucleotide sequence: TGTGCCTGGAGTGACGTTAGTGGTTCACCCCTCCACTTT. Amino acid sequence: CAWSDVSGSPLHF.

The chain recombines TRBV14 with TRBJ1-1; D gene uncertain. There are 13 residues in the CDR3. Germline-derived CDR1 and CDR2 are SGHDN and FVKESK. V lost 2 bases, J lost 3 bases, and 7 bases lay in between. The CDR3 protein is CASSQLLDTEAFF. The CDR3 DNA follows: TGTGCCAGCAGCCAATTATTGGACACTGAAGCTTTCTTT.

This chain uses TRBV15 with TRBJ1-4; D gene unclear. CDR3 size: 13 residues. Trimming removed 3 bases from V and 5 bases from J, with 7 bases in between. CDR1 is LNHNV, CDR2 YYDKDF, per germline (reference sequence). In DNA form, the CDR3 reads TGTGCCACCAGCAGGGCACCGAATGAAAAACTGTTTTTT. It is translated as CATSRAPNEKLFF.

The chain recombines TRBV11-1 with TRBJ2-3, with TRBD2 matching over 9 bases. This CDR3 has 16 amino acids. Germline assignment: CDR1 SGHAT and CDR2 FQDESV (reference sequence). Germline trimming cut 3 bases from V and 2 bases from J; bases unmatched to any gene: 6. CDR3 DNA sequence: TGTGCCAGCAGCTTCGTAGCGGGGGTTGACACAGATACGCAGTATTTT. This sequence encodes CASSFVAGVDTDTQYF.

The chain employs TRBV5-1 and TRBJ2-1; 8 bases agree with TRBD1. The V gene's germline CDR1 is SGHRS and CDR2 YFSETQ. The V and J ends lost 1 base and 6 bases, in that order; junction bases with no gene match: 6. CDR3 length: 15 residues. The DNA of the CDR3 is TGCGCCAGCAGCTTGCAGGGGGCGTCACGCAATGAGCAGTTCTTC. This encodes CASSLQGASRNEQFF.

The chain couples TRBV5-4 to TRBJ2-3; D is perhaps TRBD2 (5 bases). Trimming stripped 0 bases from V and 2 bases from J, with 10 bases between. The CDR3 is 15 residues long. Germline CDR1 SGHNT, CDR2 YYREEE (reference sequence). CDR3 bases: TGTGCCAGCAGCTTGGACCGGGGATACACAGATACGCAGTATTTT. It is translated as CASSLDRGYTDTQYF.

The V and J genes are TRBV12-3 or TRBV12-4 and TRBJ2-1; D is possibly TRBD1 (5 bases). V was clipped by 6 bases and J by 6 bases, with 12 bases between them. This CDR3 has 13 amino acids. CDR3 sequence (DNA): TGTGCCAGCAGGAGTGGGGCTCTCAATGAGCAGTTCTTC. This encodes CASRSGALNEQFF.

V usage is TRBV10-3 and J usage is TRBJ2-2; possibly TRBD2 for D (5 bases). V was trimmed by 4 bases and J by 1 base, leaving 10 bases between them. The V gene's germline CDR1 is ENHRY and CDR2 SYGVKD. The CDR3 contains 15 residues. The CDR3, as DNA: TGTGCCATCAGTGGCCGGGGATTGAACACCGGGGAGCTGTTTTTT. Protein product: CAISGRGLNTGELFF.

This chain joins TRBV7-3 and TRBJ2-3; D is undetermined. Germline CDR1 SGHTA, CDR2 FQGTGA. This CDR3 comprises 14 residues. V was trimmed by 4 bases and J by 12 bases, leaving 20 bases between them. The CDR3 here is CASSSGPNPQPQYF. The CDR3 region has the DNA TGTGCCAGCAGCTCAGGACCGAATCCCCAACCCCAGTATTTT. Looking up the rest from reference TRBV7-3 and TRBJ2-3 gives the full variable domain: GAGVSQTPSNKVTEKGKYVELRCDPISGHTALYWYRQSLGQGPEFLIYFQGTGAADDSGLPNDRFFAVRPEGSVSTLKIQRTERGDSAVYLCASSSGPNPQPQYFGPGTRLTVL.

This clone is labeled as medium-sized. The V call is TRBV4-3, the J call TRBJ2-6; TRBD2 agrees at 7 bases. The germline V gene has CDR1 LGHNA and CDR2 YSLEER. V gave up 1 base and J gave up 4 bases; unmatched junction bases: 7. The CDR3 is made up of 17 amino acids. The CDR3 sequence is CASSQAGGGSGANVLTF. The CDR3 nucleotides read TGCGCCAGCAGCCAAGCGGGAGGCGGCTCCGGGGCCAACGTCCTGACTTTC.

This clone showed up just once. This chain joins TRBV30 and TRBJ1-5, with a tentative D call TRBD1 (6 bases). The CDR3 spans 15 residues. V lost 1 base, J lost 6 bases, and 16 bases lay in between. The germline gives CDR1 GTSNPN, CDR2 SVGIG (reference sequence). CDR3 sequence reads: CAWSGHRAAGQPQHF. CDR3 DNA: TGTGCCTGGAGTGGTCACAGGGCGGCGGGTCAGCCCCAGCATTTT. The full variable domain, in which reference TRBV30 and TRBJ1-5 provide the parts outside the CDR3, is SQTIHQWPATLVQPVGSPLSLECTVEGTSNPNLYWYRQAAGRGLQLLFYSVGIGQISSEVPQNLSASRPQDRQFILSSKKLLLSDSGFYLCAWSGHRAAGQPQHFGDGTRLSIL.

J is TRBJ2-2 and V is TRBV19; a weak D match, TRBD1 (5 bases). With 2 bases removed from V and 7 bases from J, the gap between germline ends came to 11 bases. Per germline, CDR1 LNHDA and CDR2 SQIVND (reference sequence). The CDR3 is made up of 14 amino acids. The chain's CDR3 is CASSIQGLNGELFF. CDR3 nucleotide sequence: TGTGCCAGTAGTATACAGGGCCTAAACGGGGAGCTGTTTTTT.

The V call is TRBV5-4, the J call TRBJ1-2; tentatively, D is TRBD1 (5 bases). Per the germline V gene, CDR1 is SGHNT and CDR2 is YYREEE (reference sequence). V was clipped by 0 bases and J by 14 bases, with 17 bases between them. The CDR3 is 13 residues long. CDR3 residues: CASSLAGALIWTF. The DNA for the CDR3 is TGTGCCAGCAGCTTGGCCGGGGCACTGATTTGGACCTTC.

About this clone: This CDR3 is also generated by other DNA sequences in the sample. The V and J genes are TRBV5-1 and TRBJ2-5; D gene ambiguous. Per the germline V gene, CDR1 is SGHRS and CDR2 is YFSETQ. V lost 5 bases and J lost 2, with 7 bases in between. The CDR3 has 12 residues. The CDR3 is CASSSGQETQYF. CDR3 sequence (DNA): TGCGCCAGCAGTTCAGGACAAGAGACCCAGTACTTC.